This is a list of T cell receptor beta chains from one sample in a study of blood T cell repertoires in COVID-19. Assay used: immunoSEQ multiplex PCR; TCRdb lists only in-frame clones, some missing. Among 100,000 or so clones listed, about 81% were seen once. Sequenced material: peripheral blood. All receptors derive from a man aged 80 or over with acute or convalescent COVID-19. CDR3s include the opening cysteine and the closing phenylalanine or tryptophan. The order of the fields is clone size, V gene, D gene, J gene, CDR3 protein, CDR3 DNA. D genes are given only for firm matches. Only part of the rows carry a size: once, few, many, or a class if the clone is expanded.

abundance: -; v_gene: TRBV7-2; d_gene: -; j_gene: TRBJ1-1; CDR3aa: CASSPRGDNTEAFF; CDR3nt: TGTGCCAGCAGCCCCCGGGGTGATAACACTGAAGCTTTCTTT
abundance: -; v_gene: TRBV21-1; d_gene: -; j_gene: TRBJ2-7; CDR3aa: CASSWGTSGRLPPYEQYF; CDR3nt: TGTGCCAGCAGCTGGGGGACTAGCGGGCGGTTGCCTCCTTACGAGCAGTACTTC
abundance: -; v_gene: TRBV27; d_gene: TRBD2; j_gene: TRBJ2-3; CDR3aa: CASRLVAGLADTQYF; CDR3nt: TGTGCCAGCAGATTGGTAGCGGGTCTGGCAGATACGCAGTATTTT
abundance: -; v_gene: TRBV3-1/TRBV3-2; d_gene: -; j_gene: TRBJ2-2; CDR3aa: CASSLGTGELFF; CDR3nt: TGTGCCAGCAGCCTCGGGACCGGGGAGCTGTTTTTT
abundance: once; v_gene: TRBV19; d_gene: -; j_gene: TRBJ1-2; CDR3aa: CASLKRGLNYGYTF; CDR3nt: TGTGCCAGCCTAAAAAGGGGGTTGAACTATGGCTACACCTTC
abundance: -; v_gene: TRBV4-3; d_gene: TRBD2; j_gene: TRBJ2-1; CDR3aa: CASSQDSGSLYEQFF; CDR3nt: TGCGCCAGCAGCCAAGATAGCGGGAGTCTGTATGAGCAGTTCTTC
abundance: -; v_gene: TRBV24-1; d_gene: TRBD2; j_gene: TRBJ2-1; CDR3aa: CATKERGSYNEQFF; CDR3nt: TGTGCCACCAAAGAGCGGGGGAGCTACAATGAGCAGTTCTTC
abundance: -; v_gene: TRBV9; d_gene: TRBD2; j_gene: TRBJ2-7; CDR3aa: CASSVLAGGPPNEQYF; CDR3nt: TGTGCCAGCAGCGTCCTAGCGGGAGGCCCCCCCAACGAGCAGTACTTC
abundance: -; v_gene: TRBV9; d_gene: -; j_gene: TRBJ1-1; CDR3aa: CASSVLPSGTEAFF; CDR3nt: TGTGCCAGCAGCGTCCTGCCTTCAGGAACTGAAGCTTTCTTT
abundance: -; v_gene: TRBV4-3; d_gene: -; j_gene: TRBJ1-5; CDR3aa: CASSQDIPGHSQPQHF; CDR3nt: TGCGCCAGCAGCCAAGATATTCCAGGGCACAGTCAGCCCCAGCATTTT
abundance: few; v_gene: TRBV14; d_gene: -; j_gene: TRBJ2-7; CDR3aa: CASSRGLGREQYF; CDR3nt: TGTGCCAGCAGCCGCGGACTGGGTCGGGAGCAGTACTTC
abundance: -; v_gene: TRBV3-1/TRBV3-2; d_gene: TRBD1; j_gene: TRBJ2-2; CDR3aa: CASSEPGRQGTGELFF; CDR3nt: TGTGCCAGCAGCGAACCGGGGAGACAGGGCACCGGGGAGCTGTTTTTT
abundance: -; v_gene: TRBV2; d_gene: -; j_gene: TRBJ1-5; CDR3aa: CASSDRQPNQPQHF; CDR3nt: TGTGCCAGCAGTGACAGGCAGCCTAATCAGCCCCAGCATTTT
abundance: -; v_gene: TRBV12-3/TRBV12-4; d_gene: TRBD1; j_gene: TRBJ1-1; CDR3aa: CASSFGQGVEAFF; CDR3nt: TGTGCCAGCAGTTTCGGACAGGGGGTTGAAGCTTTCTTT
abundance: -; v_gene: TRBV19; d_gene: -; j_gene: TRBJ2-7; CDR3aa: CASSIMGSSYEQYF; CDR3nt: TGTGCCAGTAGTATCATGGGGAGCTCCTACGAGCAGTACTTC
abundance: -; v_gene: TRBV5-1; d_gene: -; j_gene: TRBJ1-1; CDR3aa: CASSFGKETGNTEAFF; CDR3nt: TGCGCCAGCAGCTTCGGTAAAGAAACGGGAAACACTGAAGCTTTCTTT
abundance: -; v_gene: TRBV5-6; d_gene: -; j_gene: TRBJ2-3; CDR3aa: CASSLALGVSTDTQYF; CDR3nt: TGTGCCAGCAGCTTGGCCCTAGGGGTTAGCACAGATACGCAGTATTTT
abundance: -; v_gene: TRBV5-1; d_gene: -; j_gene: TRBJ2-3; CDR3aa: CASSLESPADTQYF; CDR3nt: TGCGCCAGCAGCTTGGAATCCCCCGCAGATACGCAGTATTTT